This T cell receptor (beta chain) was found in a study of blood T cell repertoires in COVID-19. Study-level background: T cells, B-cell-depleted T cells, or PBMCs provided the cDNA or gDNA that served as material.

This clone was detected only once. The participants were between roughly 18 and 89 years old and came from 20 to 30 US areas. CDR1 and CDR2 (germline): SNHLY, FYNNEI. CDR3 length equals 14 residues. V gave up 3 bases and J gave up 5 bases; unmatched junction bases: 5. Libraries were prepared by immunoSEQ multiplex PCR; TCRdb keeps only in-frame clonotypes and omits some of them. The sample lists under 150,000 clones, approximately 84% occurring once. The sequenced material came from PBMCs or T cells enriched from blood (not recorded which). This sequence joins TRBV2 and TRBJ2-5, with 8 bases that match TRBD2. The clonotype comes from a man in his fifties or sixties in a cohort exposed to, infected with or recovered from COVID-19 (not recorded which). The chain's CDR3 is CASSDRTSKETQYF. The DNA of the CDR3 is TGTGCCAGCAGTGACAGGACTAGCAAGGAGACCCAGTACTTC.